Listed here are 21 T cell receptor beta chains from one sample, sequenced in a study of cytomegalovirus exposure and HLA in healthy donors. Use of 60 Vbeta and 13 Jbeta primers characterized the PCR. Sequenced by immunoSEQ multiplex PCR; TCRdb stores in-frame clones only, minus some. Of 75,000 to 100,000 clones detected, approximately 64% appear once; the ten largest clones hold around 3.5%. The specimen sequenced was PBMCs. The receptor set was obtained from a man aged 55 to 70 in good health and CMV-seronegative.

The V call is TRBV4-1, the J call TRBJ2-3; the match to TRBD2 covers 13 bases. This CDR3 region has 16 residues. The V segment lost 5 bases and the J segment 6 bases; nucleotides outside the gene matches: 8. The germline V gene has CDR1 MGHRA and CDR2 YSYEKL. The CDR3 region is CASSYRTSGRMDTQYF. CDR3 DNA sequence: TGCGCCAGCAGCTACCGGACTAGCGGGAGAATGGATACGCAGTATTTT.

V gene TRBV19 combines with J gene TRBJ1-3; D is possibly TRBD1 (5 bases). V was shortened by 6 bases and J by 2 bases, with 17 bases between the two germline ends. Germline loops: CDR1 LNHDA, CDR2 SQIVND (reference sequence). The CDR3 consists of 16 residues. The CDR3 DNA reads as TGTGCCAGTAGCAAAAGAGGAGGGGCTGCTGGAAACACCATATATTTT. The encoded protein is CASSKRGGAAGNTIYF.

This clone turned up a few times. J is TRBJ1-1 and V is TRBV9; 7 positions agree with TRBD1. After removal of 5 bases from V and 5 bases from J, the junction contained 6 bases not matched to a gene. This CDR3 spans 13 amino acids. In germline, CDR1 is SGDLS, CDR2 YYNGEE. In DNA form, the CDR3 reads TGTGCCAGCAGTCGCTCAGGGGGGACTGAAGCTTTCTTT. Its translation: CASSRSGGTEAFF.

The chain recombines TRBV29-1 with TRBJ1-2; possible D gene TRBD1, 6 bases. This CDR3 region has 14 residues. The ends were cut back, 4 bases at V and 1 base at J, with 13 bases in the middle. Germline CDR1 and CDR2: SQVTM and ANQGSEA. The CDR3 DNA reads as TGCAGCGTTGCAGGGGCAGGTGGTAACTATGGCTACACCTTC. It specifies CSVAGAGGNYGYTF.

CDR3 amino acids: CASSESQGANYGYTF. The DNA of the CDR3 is TGTGCCAGCAGTGAATCCCAGGGGGCTAACTATGGCTACACCTTC. This chain connects TRBV2 to TRBJ1-2, with 7 nucleotides matching TRBD1. J gave up 0 bases and V 2 bases, and 3 bases lay outside the gene matches. The CDR3 is 15 amino acids. Germline CDR1 SNHLY, CDR2 FYNNEI.

The V and J genes are TRBV9 and TRBJ2-3, with TRBD2 matching 10 bases. The J segment lost 2 bases and the V segment lost 3 bases, leaving 9 bases of the junction unmatched. CDR3 length: 17 residues. Germline V gene lookup returns CDR1 SGDLS and CDR2 YYNGEE. In DNA, the CDR3 is TGTGCCAGCAGCGCCCTAGCGGGAGAGTCCCCCACAGATACGCAGTATTTT. Its protein product is CASSALAGESPTDTQYF. The whole variable domain, remainder taken from reference TRBV9 and TRBJ2-3, is DSGVTQTPKHLITATGQRVTLRCSPRSGDLSVYWYQQSLDQGLQFLIQYYNGEERAKGNILERFSAQQFPDLHSELNLSSLELGDSALYFCASSALAGESPTDTQYFGPGTRLTVL.

J is TRBJ2-2 and V is TRBV9; 7 bases line up with TRBD2. The CDR3 spans 17 residues. The germline CDR1 and CDR2 sequences are SGDLS and YYNGEE. V lost 0 bases and J lost 5; bases outside the gene matches: 10. The CDR3 DNA reads TGTGCCAGCAGCGTAGTAGGGGCTAGCGGAAAGACCGGGGAGCTGTTTTTT. It yields the protein CASSVVGASGKTGELFF.

The sample holds one count of this clone. This chain links TRBV11-3 with TRBJ2-7, with D perhaps matching TRBD2 (6 bases). This CDR3 is built from 15 residues. The germline V gene has CDR1 SGHNT and CDR2 YENEEA. The V end lost 6 bases, the J end lost 6 bases, and 21 bases lay between the germline ends. The CDR3 loop is CASSLDGIGGIEQYF. CDR3 bases: TGTGCCAGCAGTTTGGACGGGATCGGGGGTATCGAGCAGTACTTC.

Only one count was recorded for this clone. V gene TRBV6-5 combines with J gene TRBJ1-1; no clear D gene. V was cut by 6 bases and J by 1 base, with 9 bases left in between. This CDR3 contains 13 residues. Germline V gene data show CDR1 as MNHEY and CDR2 as SVGAGI. CDR3 coding DNA: TGTGCCAGCAGACAGCGGCGGAACACTGAAGCTTTCTTT. Its translation is CASRQRRNTEAFF.

The chain joins TRBV5-6 to TRBJ2-2; no definite D call. This CDR3 has 15 residues. V shed 4 bases and J shed 0 bases, with 10 bases lying between them. In germline, CDR1 is SGHDT, CDR2 YYEEEE. CDR3: CASSRLEANTGELFF. CDR3 nucleotide sequence: TGTGCCAGCAGCCGACTCGAAGCGAACACCGGGGAGCTGTTTTTT.

For the CDR3, the DNA is TGCGCCAGCAGCAGGGACTTGTCAGAGACCCAGTACTTC. Translation: CASSRDLSETQYF. The V and J genes are TRBV5-1 and TRBJ2-5, with a possible D match to TRBD2 (6 bases). Trimming left V 4 bases short and J 4 bases short, with 11 bases between. The length of the CDR3 is 13 residues. Germline lookup yields CDR1 SGHRS and CDR2 YFSETQ.

This clone was seen a handful of times. The CDR3 loop reads CASGTALGGAHEQFF. The CDR3 DNA reads as TGTGCCAGCGGGACCGCCCTCGGGGGGGCCCATGAGCAGTTCTTC. V and J are TRBV6-1 and TRBJ2-1; 8 nucleotides agree with TRBD2. The CDR3 covers 15 residues. The V gene end was trimmed by 8 bases and the J gene end by 8 bases; junction bases not matched to a gene: 14. Germline lookup yields CDR1 MNHNS and CDR2 SASEGT.

The V gene is TRBV5-4, the J gene TRBJ2-5; 8 bases map to TRBD2. Germline loops: CDR1 SGHNT, CDR2 YYREEE (reference sequence). Losses at the gene ends were 4 bases for V and 3 bases for J; bases not matched to a gene: 5. The CDR3 covers 14 residues. The CDR3 loop is CASSPGRVEETQYF. CDR3 bases: TGTGCCAGCAGCCCCGGGAGGGTGGAAGAGACCCAGTACTTC.

The chain links TRBV14 to TRBJ1-2; D unclear. The CDR3 covers 13 residues. V lost 5 bases to trimming and J lost 4 bases, with 11 bases between them. CDR1 is SGHDN, CDR2 FVKESK, per germline. For the CDR3, the DNA is TGTGCCAGCAGCTCACGGGTGGTCTATGGCTACACCTTC. It codes for CASSSRVVYGYTF.

This clone was seen only once. One end of the junction is discordant with germline, which a read error may explain. The genes are TRBV7-9 and TRBJ2-5; the match to TRBD1 covers 8 bases. The CDR3 extends over 15 amino acids. The germline V gene encodes CDR1 SEHNR and CDR2 FQNEAQ (reference sequence). The CDR3 region has the DNA TGTTCCAGCAGCCTCACCGGGACAGGATTGTTCGGCCAGTACTTC. It is translated as CSSSLTGTGLFGQYF.

CDR3 region: CASSPSENTEAFF. CDR3 DNA: TGTGCCAGCAGCCCCTCAGAGAACACTGAAGCTTTCTTT. The chain employs TRBV4-2 and TRBJ1-1; unclear D gene. The CDR3 sequence is 13 residues long. Between the trimmed V and J ends, which lost 4 bases and 1 base, there was a span of 7 bases. Per the germline V gene, CDR1 is LGHNA and CDR2 is YNFKEQ.

The chain recombines TRBV5-1 with TRBJ1-6, with 7 positions matching TRBD1. From germline, CDR1 is SGHRS and CDR2 YFSETQ. The junction had 22 bases not matched to a gene; V was cut back by 0 bases and J by 10 bases. The CDR3 runs to 20 residues. This CDR3 reads CASSLGRQGSQQGVKSPLHF. The CDR3 region has the DNA TGCGCCAGCAGCTTGGGGAGACAGGGATCTCAACAAGGGGTTAAATCACCCCTCCACTTT.

The CDR3 DNA reads TGCGCCAGCAGTCAATCAGGGACAGGGGACTATGGCTACACCTTC. Its protein product is CASSQSGTGDYGYTF. This chain connects TRBV23-1 to TRBJ1-2, with 10 bases lining up with TRBD1. TRBV23-1 is labeled an ORF, and its function is uncertain. Trimming at V came to 0 bases and at J to 3 bases, leaving 1 base not matched to a gene. This CDR3 contains 15 residues.

The rearrangement links TRBV10-2 to TRBJ2-7; 10 nucleotides line up with TRBD2. The CDR3 totals 15 residues. V was clipped by 2 bases and J by 4 bases; unmatched bases: 5. CDR1 is WSHSY and CDR2 is SAAADI in the germline V gene. The CDR3 sequence: CASSEEREGLYEQYF. In DNA, the CDR3 is TGCGCCAGCAGTGAGGAGCGGGAGGGGCTATACGAGCAGTACTTC.

The chain uses TRBV25-1 and TRBJ1-1; D unclear. Between the trimmed V and J ends, which lost 5 bases and 1 base, there was a span of 8 bases. The CDR3 has 13 amino acids. From germline, CDR1 is MGHDK and CDR2 SYGVNS. CDR3 protein: CASSTAANTEAFF. In nucleotides, the CDR3 is TGTGCCAGCAGTACAGCGGCGAACACTGAAGCTTTCTTT.

The CDR3: CASSIPDRNQPQHF. The CDR3 region has the DNA TGTGCCAGTAGTATACCCGACAGGAATCAGCCCCAGCATTTT. The gene calls are TRBV19 and TRBJ1-5; possibly TRBD1 for D (6 bases). This CDR3 contains 14 residues. The germline V and J ends were trimmed by 2 bases and 4 bases, with 9 bases remaining between them. Germline V gene data show CDR1 as LNHDA and CDR2 as SQIVND (reference sequence).